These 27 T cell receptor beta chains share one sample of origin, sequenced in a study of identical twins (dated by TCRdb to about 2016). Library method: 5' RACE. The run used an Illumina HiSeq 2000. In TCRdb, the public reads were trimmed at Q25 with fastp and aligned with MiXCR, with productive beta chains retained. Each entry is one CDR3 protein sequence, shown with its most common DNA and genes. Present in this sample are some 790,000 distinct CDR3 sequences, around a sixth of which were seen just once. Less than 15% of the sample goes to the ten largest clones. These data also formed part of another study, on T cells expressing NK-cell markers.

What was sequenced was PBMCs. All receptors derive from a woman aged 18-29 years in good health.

Written as DNA, the CDR3 is TGCAGTGCCCCAGCCCCCACTTTTGTAGCGGGGCCCTACGAGCAGTACTTC. Translated: CSAPAPTFVAGPYEQYF. The chain joins TRBV20-1 to TRBJ2-7; TRBD2 agrees at 8 bases. This CDR3 contains 17 residues. Germline V gene data show CDR1 as DFQATT and CDR2 as SNEGSKA (reference sequence). V was pared by 6 bases and J by 2 bases, with 18 bases of the junction left unmatched.

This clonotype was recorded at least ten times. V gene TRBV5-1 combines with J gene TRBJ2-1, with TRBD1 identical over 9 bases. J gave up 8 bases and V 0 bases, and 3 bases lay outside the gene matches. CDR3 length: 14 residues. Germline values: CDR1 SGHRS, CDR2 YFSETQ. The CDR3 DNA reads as TGCGCCAGCAGCTTGGTGGACAGGGGCGATGAGCAGTTCTTC. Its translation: CASSLVDRGDEQFF.

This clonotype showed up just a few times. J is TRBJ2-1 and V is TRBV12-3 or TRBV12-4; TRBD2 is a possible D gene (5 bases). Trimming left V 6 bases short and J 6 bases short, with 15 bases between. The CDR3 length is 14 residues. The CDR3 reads CASRRNGGGNEQFF. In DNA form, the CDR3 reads TGTGCCAGCAGACGCAACGGAGGTGGCAATGAGCAGTTCTTC.

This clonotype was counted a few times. The CDR3 DNA is TGTGCCAGCAGCCCGGGACAGGGGGTTGGTGAGCAGTTCTTC. It is translated as CASSPGQGVGEQFF. The chain employs TRBV27 and TRBJ2-1; 11 bases are a match to TRBD1. Per the germline V gene, CDR1 is MNHEY and CDR2 is SMNVEV (reference sequence). This CDR3 spans 14 amino acids. V gave up 6 bases and J gave up 9 bases; unmatched junction bases: 7.

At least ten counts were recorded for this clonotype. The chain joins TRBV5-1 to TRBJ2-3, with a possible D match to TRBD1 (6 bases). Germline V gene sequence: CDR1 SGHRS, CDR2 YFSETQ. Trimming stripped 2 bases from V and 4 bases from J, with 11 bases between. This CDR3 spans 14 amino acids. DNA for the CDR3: TGCGCCAGCAGCTTAGGACAGTCCGCAGATACGCAGTATTTT. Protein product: CASSLGQSADTQYF.

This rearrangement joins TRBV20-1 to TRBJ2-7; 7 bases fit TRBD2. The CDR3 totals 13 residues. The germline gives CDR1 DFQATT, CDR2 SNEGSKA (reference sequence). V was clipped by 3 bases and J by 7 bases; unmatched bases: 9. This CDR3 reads CSASVREAGEQYF. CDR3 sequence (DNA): TGCAGTGCTAGTGTACGGGAGGCCGGGGAGCAGTACTTC.

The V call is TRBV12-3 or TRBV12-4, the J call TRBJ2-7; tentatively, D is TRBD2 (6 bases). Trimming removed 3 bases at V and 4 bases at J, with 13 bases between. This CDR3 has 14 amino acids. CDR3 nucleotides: TGTGCCAGCAGTTTTCATGGGAGGAGATACGAGCAGTACTTC. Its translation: CASSFHGRRYEQYF.

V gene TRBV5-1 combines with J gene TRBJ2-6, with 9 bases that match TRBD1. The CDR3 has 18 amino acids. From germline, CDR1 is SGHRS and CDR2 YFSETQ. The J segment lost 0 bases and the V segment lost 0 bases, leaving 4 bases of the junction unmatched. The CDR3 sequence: CASSLVGTGPSGANVLTF. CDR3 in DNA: TGCGCCAGCAGCTTGGTAGGGACAGGGCCCTCTGGGGCCAACGTCCTGACTTTC.

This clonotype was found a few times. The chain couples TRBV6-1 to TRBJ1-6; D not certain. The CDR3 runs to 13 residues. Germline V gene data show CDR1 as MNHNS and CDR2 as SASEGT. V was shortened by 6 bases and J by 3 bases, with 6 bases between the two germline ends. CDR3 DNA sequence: TGTGCCAGCAGAAGAGTCTATAATTCACCCCTCCACTTT. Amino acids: CASRRVYNSPLHF.

CDR3 region: CSASWARGSYEQYF. DNA for the CDR3: TGCAGTGCTAGCTGGGCTAGGGGCTCCTACGAGCAGTACTTC. This chain joins TRBV20-1 and TRBJ2-7, with a weak D call TRBD1 (5 bases). From germline, CDR1 is DFQATT and CDR2 SNEGSKA (reference sequence). Between the trimmed V and J ends, which lost 3 bases and 0 bases, there was a span of 12 bases. The CDR3 runs to 14 residues.

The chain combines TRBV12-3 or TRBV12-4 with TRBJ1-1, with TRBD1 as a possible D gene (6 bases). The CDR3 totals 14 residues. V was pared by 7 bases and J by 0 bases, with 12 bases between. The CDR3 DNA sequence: TGTGCCAGCACCAGACAGGAGATGAACACTGAAGCTTTCTTT. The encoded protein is CASTRQEMNTEAFF.

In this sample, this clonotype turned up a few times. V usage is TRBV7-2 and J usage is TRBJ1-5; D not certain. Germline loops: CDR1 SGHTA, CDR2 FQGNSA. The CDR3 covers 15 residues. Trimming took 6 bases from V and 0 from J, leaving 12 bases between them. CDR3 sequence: CASSRAGYSNQPQHF. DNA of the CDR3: TGTGCCAGCAGTAGGGCCGGTTATAGCAATCAGCCCCAGCATTTT.

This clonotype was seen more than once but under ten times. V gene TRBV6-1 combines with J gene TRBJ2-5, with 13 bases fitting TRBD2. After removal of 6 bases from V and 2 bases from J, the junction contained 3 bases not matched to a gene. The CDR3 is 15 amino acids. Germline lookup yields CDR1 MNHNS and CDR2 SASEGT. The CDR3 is CASSRTSGSQETQYF. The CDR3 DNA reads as TGTGCCAGCAGCCGGACTAGCGGGAGTCAAGAGACCCAGTACTTC.

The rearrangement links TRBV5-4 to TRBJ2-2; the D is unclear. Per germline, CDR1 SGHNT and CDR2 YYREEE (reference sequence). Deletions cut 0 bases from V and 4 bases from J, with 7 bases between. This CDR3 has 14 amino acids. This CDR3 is CASSLEASTGELFF. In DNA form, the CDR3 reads TGTGCCAGCAGCTTGGAGGCCTCCACCGGGGAGCTGTTTTTT.

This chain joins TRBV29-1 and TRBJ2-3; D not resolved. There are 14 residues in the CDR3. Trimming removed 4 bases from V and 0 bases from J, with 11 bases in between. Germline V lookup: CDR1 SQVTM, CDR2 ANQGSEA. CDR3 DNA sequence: TGCAGCGTTGCTCGGCAGAAGAGCACAGATACGCAGTATTTT. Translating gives CSVARQKSTDTQYF.

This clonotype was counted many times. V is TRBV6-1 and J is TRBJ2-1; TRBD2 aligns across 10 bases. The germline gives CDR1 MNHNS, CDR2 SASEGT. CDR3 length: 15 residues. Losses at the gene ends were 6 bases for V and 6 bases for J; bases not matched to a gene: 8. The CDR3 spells CASRETRTSGNEQFF. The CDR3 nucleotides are TGTGCCAGCAGGGAAACCAGGACTAGCGGCAATGAGCAGTTCTTC.

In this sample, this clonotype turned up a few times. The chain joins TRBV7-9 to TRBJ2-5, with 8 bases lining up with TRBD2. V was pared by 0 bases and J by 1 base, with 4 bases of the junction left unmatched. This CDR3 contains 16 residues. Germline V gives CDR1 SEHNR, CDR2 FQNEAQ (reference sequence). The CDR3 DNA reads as TGTGCCAGCAGCTTAGCTCCAGCGGGGGCCCAAGAGACCCAGTACTTC. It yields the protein CASSLAPAGAQETQYF.

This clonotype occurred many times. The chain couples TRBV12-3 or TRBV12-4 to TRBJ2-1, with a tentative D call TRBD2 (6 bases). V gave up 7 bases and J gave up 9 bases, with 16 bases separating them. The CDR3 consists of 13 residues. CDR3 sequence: CASTELDGGEQFF. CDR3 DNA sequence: TGTGCCAGCACCGAATTGGACGGGGGTGAGCAGTTCTTC.

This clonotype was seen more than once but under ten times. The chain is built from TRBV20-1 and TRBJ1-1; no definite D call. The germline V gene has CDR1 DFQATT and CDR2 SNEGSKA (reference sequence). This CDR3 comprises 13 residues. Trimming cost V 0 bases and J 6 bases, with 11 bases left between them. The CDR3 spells CSAREHGSAEAFF. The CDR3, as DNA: TGCAGTGCTAGAGAACACGGGAGCGCTGAAGCTTTCTTT.

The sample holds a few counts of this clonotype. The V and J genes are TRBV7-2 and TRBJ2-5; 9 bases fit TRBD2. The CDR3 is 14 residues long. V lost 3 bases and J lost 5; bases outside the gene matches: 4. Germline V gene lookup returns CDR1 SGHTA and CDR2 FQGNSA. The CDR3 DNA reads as TGTGCCAGCAGCTTTGGGACTAGCAGGGAGACCCAGTACTTC. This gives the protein CASSFGTSRETQYF.

This CDR3 reads CASSLTQRKVEQYF. In DNA form, the CDR3 reads TGTGCCAGCAGTTTAACCCAGAGGAAGGTCGAGCAGTACTTC. This rearrangement joins TRBV12-3 or TRBV12-4 to TRBJ2-7, with no clear D. The CDR3 is made up of 14 amino acids. V was cut by 2 bases and J by 6 bases, with 14 bases left in between.

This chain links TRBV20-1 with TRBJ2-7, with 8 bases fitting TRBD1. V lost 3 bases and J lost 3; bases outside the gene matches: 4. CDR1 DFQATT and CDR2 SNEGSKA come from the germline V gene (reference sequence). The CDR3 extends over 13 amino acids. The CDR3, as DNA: TGCAGTGCTAGCGGACAGGGAGACTACGAGCAGTACTTC. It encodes CSASGQGDYEQYF.

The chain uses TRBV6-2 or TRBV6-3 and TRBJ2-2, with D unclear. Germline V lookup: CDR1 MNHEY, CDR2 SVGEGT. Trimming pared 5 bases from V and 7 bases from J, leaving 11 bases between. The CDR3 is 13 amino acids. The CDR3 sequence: CASSPNEVGELFF. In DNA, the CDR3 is TGTGCCAGCAGTCCCAACGAGGTCGGGGAGCTGTTTTTT.

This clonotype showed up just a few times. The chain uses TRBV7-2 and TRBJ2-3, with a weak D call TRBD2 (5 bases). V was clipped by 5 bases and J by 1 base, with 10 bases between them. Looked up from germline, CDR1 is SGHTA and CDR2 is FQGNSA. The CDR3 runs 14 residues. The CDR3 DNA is TGTGCCAGCAGCGGACTGACGGGCACAGATACGCAGTATTTT. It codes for CASSGLTGTDTQYF. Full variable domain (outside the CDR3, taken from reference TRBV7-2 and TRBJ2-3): GAGVSQSPSNKVTEKGKDVELRCDPISGHTALYWYRQSLGQGLEFLIYFQGNSAPDKSGLPSDRFSAERTGGSVSTLTIQRTQQEDSAVYLCASSGLTGTDTQYFGPGTRLTVL.

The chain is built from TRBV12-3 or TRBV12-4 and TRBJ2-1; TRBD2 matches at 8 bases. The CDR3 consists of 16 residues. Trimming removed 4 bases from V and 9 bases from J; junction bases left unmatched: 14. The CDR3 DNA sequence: TGTGCCAGCAGTTCCCGACGGGGGGGCTATTTGGCTGAGCAGTTCTTC. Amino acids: CASSSRRGGYLAEQFF.

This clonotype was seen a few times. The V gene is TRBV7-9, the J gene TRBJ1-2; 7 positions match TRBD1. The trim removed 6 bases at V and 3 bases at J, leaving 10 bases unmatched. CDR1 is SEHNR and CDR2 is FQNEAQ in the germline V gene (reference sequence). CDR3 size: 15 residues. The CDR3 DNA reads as TGTGCCAGCAGTTCCACAGACAGGGAGCACTATGGCTACACCTTC. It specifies CASSSTDREHYGYTF.

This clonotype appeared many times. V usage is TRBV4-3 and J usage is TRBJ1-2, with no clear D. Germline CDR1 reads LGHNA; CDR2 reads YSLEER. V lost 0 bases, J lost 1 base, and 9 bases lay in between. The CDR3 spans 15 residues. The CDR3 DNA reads TGCGCCAGCAGCCAAGATTTAGTGGTTAACTATGGCTACACCTTC. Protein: CASSQDLVVNYGYTF.